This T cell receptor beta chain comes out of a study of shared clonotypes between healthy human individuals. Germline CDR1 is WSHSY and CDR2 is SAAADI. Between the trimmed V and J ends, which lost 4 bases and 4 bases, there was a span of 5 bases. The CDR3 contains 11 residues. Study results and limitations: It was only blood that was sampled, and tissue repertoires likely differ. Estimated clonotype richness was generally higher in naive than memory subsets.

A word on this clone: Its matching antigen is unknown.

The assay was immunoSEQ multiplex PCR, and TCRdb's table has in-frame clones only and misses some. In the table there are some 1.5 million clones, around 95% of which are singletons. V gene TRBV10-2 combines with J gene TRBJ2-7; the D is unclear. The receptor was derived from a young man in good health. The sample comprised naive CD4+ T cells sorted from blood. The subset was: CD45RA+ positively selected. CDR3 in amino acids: CASSGRYEQYF. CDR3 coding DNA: TGCGCCAGCAGTGGGCGTTACGAGCAGTACTTC.